These 10 T cell receptor beta chains were sequenced from one sample in a study of CD8 T cells in ankylosing spondylitis. MiXCR was run by TCRdb on the 5' RACE reads, yielding one entry per CDR3 protein. Found here are 220,000 or so distinct CDR3 sequences, roughly a tenth of them singletons; the top ten hold 20% to 25%. Sequencing was carried out using blood, either unsorted or a sorted T cell fraction (not recorded which). The receptors stem from a male donor with ankylosing spondylitis or in good health (not recorded which).

This clonotype has ten or more counts. In DNA, the CDR3 is TGTGCCAGCAGGACTAGCGGGGGGGCTGTAGATACGCAGTATTTT. Protein product: CASRTSGGAVDTQYF. The chain has TRBV28 and TRBJ2-3, with 14 bases matching TRBD2. The CDR3 extends over 15 amino acids. The V gene's germline CDR1 is MDHEN and CDR2 SYDVKM. Trimming at V came to 6 bases and at J to 5 bases, leaving 4 bases not matched to a gene.

In its sample, this clonotype was seen many times. This chain joins TRBV5-6 and TRBJ2-7; TRBD1 matches at 8 bases. CDR1 SGHDT and CDR2 YYEEEE come from the germline V gene. This CDR3 is 15 amino acids long. The J segment lost 3 bases and the V segment lost 3 bases, leaving 8 bases of the junction unmatched. CDR3 sequence reads: CASSSGQGLNYEQYF. CDR3 coding DNA: TGTGCCAGCAGCTCCGGACAGGGACTCAACTACGAGCAGTACTTC.

The chain employs TRBV12-3 or TRBV12-4 and TRBJ2-2; D might be TRBD1 (5 bases). Trimming cost V 3 bases and J 2 bases, with 7 bases left between them. The CDR3 consists of 14 residues. The DNA for the CDR3 is TGTGCCAGCAGTTTCGACAGTAACACCGGGGAGCTGTTTTTT. It specifies CASSFDSNTGELFF.

This clonotype was seen ten or more times. The chain uses TRBV7-9 and TRBJ1-5; D gene unclear. CDR1 SEHNR and CDR2 FQNEAQ come from the germline V gene (reference sequence). The V and J ends lost 1 base and 3 bases respectively, with 7 bases between them. The CDR3 length is 14 residues. This CDR3 reads CASSLGAYNQPQHF. DNA of the CDR3: TGTGCCAGCAGCTTAGGGGCATACAATCAGCCCCAGCATTTT.

There are many counts of this clonotype. The chain recombines TRBV24-1 with TRBJ1-5, with TRBD1 matching over 10 bases. From germline, CDR1 is KGHDR and CDR2 SFDVKD. V shed 5 bases and J 6 bases; nucleotides not matched to a gene: 0. The CDR3 has 13 residues. The CDR3 here is CATSGQGAQPQHF. CDR3 nucleotide sequence: TGTGCCACCAGTGGACAGGGGGCTCAGCCCCAGCATTTT.

V is TRBV20-1 and J is TRBJ1-1; TRBD1 matches at 7 bases. CDR1 and CDR2 (germline): DFQATT, SNEGSKA (reference sequence). The CDR3 has 14 amino acids. V gave up 6 bases and J gave up 0 bases; unmatched junction bases: 7. CDR3: CSAPQTGLNTEAFF. The CDR3 bases are TGCAGTGCCCCACAGACAGGGTTGAACACTGAAGCTTTCTTT.

This clonotype was seen repeatedly, ten times or more. V and J are TRBV5-1 and TRBJ2-3; weak D call: TRBD2 (5 bases). With 1 base removed from V and 2 bases from J, the gap between germline ends came to 11 bases. Per germline, CDR1 SGHRS and CDR2 YFSETQ. The CDR3 has 15 amino acids. The CDR3 loop reads CASSLRGSATDTQYF. The CDR3 DNA follows: TGCGCCAGCAGCTTGAGAGGTAGCGCCACAGATACGCAGTATTTT. Drawing the rest from reference TRBV5-1 and TRBJ2-3, the complete variable domain is KAGVTQTPRYLIKTRGQQVTLSCSPISGHRSVSWYQQTPGQGLQFLFEYFSETQRNKGNFPGRFSGRQFSNSRSEMNVSTLELGDSALYLCASSLRGSATDTQYFGPGTRLTVL.

This clonotype was picked up a small number of times. V gene TRBV24-1 combines with J gene TRBJ2-3; D call uncertain. The CDR3 is 14 amino acids. The germline V and J ends were trimmed by 1 base and 4 bases, with 8 bases remaining between them. CDR1 and CDR2 from the germline V gene are KGHDR and SFDVKD. The CDR3 DNA reads TGTGCCACCAGTGATTTCTTTAACTCAGATACGCAGTATTTT. This translates into CATSDFFNSDTQYF.

Many counts were recorded for this clonotype. V usage is TRBV5-1 and J usage is TRBJ2-1; 8 nucleotides align to TRBD1. This CDR3 is built from 15 residues. Germline V lookup: CDR1 SGHRS, CDR2 YFSETQ. Trimming removed 3 bases from V and 8 bases from J; junction bases left unmatched: 10. The CDR3 bases are TGCGCCAGCAGCTACGGACAGGGAGGCGGTGATGAGCAGTTCTTC. Encoded protein: CASSYGQGGGDEQFF.

This clonotype was seen ten or more times. The chain employs TRBV7-2 and TRBJ2-5, with TRBD2 matching over 8 bases. This CDR3 region has 16 residues. The ends lost 4 bases at V and 5 bases at J; junction bases unmatched: 12. Germline assignment: CDR1 SGHTA and CDR2 FQGNSA. CDR3 bases: TGTGCCAGCAGCTCAAGGGGTAGCGGGGAATACGAGACCCAGTACTTC. Amino acid sequence: CASSSRGSGEYETQYF.